One and the same sample provided the 9 T cell receptor beta chains below, sequenced in a study of blood T cell repertoires in COVID-19. The assay was immunoSEQ multiplex PCR, and TCRdb's table has in-frame clones only and misses some. The table has 210,000 or so clones, about 88% seen once. Sequencing was carried out using peripheral blood. All receptors come from a woman in her forties with acute or convalescent COVID-19.

The V and J genes are TRBV7-2 and TRBJ1-3; 8 nucleotides agree with TRBD1. CDR1 is SGHTA and CDR2 is FQGNSA in the germline V gene. This CDR3 has 15 amino acids. V shed 4 bases, J shed 2 bases, and the junction held 4 bases outside the gene matches. CDR3 region: CASSSQGGTGNTIYF. In DNA, the CDR3 is TGTGCCAGCAGCTCACAGGGGGGTACTGGAAACACCATATATTTT.

The chain links TRBV6-5 to TRBJ2-1, with a possible D match to TRBD1 (6 bases). Trimming removed 1 base from V and 8 bases from J, with 12 bases in between. CDR1 MNHEY and CDR2 SVGAGI come from the germline V gene. The CDR3 totals 14 residues. The CDR3 DNA reads TGTGCCAGCAGTTACTTGGGCAGGGGCCATGAGCAGTTCTTC. This gives the protein CASSYLGRGHEQFF.

V usage is TRBV5-6 and J usage is TRBJ2-1, with 12 bases identical to TRBD2. This CDR3 spans 16 amino acids. With V trimmed by 0 bases and J by 9 bases, 7 bases remained unmatched. Germline lookup yields CDR1 SGHDT and CDR2 YYEEEE. CDR3: CASSLALAGGLGEQFF. The CDR3 nucleotides read TGTGCCAGCAGCTTGGCGCTAGCGGGGGGGCTTGGTGAGCAGTTCTTC.

This clone was observed a few times. The J gene is TRBJ1-1, the V gene TRBV9, with a tentative D call TRBD1 (5 bases). The V gene lost 0 bases and the J gene lost 7 bases, with 16 bases spanning the gap. Germline values: CDR1 SGDLS, CDR2 YYNGEE. The CDR3 is 15 residues long. CDR3 region: CASSVGFQGEGEAFF. CDR3 DNA: TGTGCCAGCAGCGTAGGGTTTCAGGGTGAAGGTGAAGCTTTCTTT. Variable domain in full (rest from reference TRBV9 and TRBJ1-1): DSGVTQTPKHLITATGQRVTLRCSPRSGDLSVYWYQQSLDQGLQFLIQYYNGEERAKGNILERFSAQQFPDLHSELNLSSLELGDSALYFCASSVGFQGEGEAFFGQGTRLTVV.

The chain combines TRBV3-1 (or the pseudogene TRBV3-2) with TRBJ2-5, with D maybe TRBD2 (6 bases). This CDR3 has 13 residues. The germline V and J ends were trimmed by 4 bases and 3 bases, with 9 bases remaining between them. Germline V gene data show CDR1 as LGHDT and CDR2 as YNNKEL (reference sequence). The CDR3 DNA reads as TGTGCCAGCAGCCGCCTAGCGAAAGAGACCCAGTACTTC. It is translated as CASSRLAKETQYF.

The chain links TRBV1 to TRBJ2-7; the table's D call, TRBD2, has no DNA check behind it. TRBV1 is reported as a pseudogene. The CDR3 length is 13 residues. The CDR3 loop reads CTSSLVRGNEQYV. CDR3 in DNA: TGCACCAGCAGCCTCGTACGGGGAAACGAGCAGTACGTC.

The CDR3 reads CASSRGQGAGETQYF. The DNA of the CDR3 is TGCGCCAGCAGCCGGGGACAGGGGGCCGGGGAGACCCAGTACTTC. The rearrangement uses TRBV4-1 and TRBJ2-5, with 12 positions matching TRBD1. Germline V gives CDR1 MGHRA, CDR2 YSYEKL. CDR3 length equals 15 residues. After removal of 4 bases from V and 5 bases from J, the junction contained 5 bases not matched to a gene.

The V call is TRBV5-1, the J call TRBJ1-1, with D hard to call. V was pared by 0 bases and J by 10 bases, with 22 bases between. The CDR3 runs to 16 residues. CDR1 and CDR2 (germline): SGHRS, YFSETQ. The CDR3 sequence: CASSLGAEFKSLGAFF. The CDR3 DNA sequence: TGCGCCAGCAGCTTGGGGGCAGAATTTAAGTCACTCGGAGCTTTCTTT.

This clone was seen only a few times. V is TRBV4-1 and J is TRBJ1-5; D is ambiguous. Trimming took off 0 bases at V and 1 base at J, with 7 bases between the two ends. CDR3 length equals 15 residues. From germline, CDR1 is MGHRA and CDR2 YSYEKL. The CDR3 nucleotides are TGCGCCAGCAGCCAAGAGGGCTACAGCAATCAGCCCCAGCATTTT. Protein sequence: CASSQEGYSNQPQHF.